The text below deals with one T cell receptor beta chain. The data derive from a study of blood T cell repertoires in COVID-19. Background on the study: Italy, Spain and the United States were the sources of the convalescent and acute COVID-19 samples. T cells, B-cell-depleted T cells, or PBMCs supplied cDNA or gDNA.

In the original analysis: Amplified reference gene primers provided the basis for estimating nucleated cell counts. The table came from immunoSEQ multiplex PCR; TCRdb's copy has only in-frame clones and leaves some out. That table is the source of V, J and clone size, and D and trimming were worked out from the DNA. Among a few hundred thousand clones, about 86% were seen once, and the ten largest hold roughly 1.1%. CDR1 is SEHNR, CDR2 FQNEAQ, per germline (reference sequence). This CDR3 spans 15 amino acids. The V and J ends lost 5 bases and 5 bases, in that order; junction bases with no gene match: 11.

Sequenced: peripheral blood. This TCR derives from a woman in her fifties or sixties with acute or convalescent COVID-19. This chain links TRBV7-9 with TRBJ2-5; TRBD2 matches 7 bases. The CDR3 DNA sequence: TGTGCCAGCAGCCAGGGAGCGGGGCCGGGGGAGACCCAGTACTTC. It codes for CASSQGAGPGETQYF.